The next 4 T cell receptor beta chains were all read from a single sample in a study of OX40 agonist ivuxolimab in advanced cancers. Measured with immunoSEQ multiplex PCR; TCRdb has only the in-frame clones, and not every one. This sample has over 70,000 clones, with about 88% found just once. Here the sequenced sample was CD4+ or CD8+ T cells sorted from blood, taken in a trial of the OX40 agonist ivuxolimab. Source of these receptors: an adult with an advanced solid tumor such as melanoma, head and neck, liver or kidney cancer.

The rearrangement links TRBV19 to TRBJ1-1; 11 nucleotides align to TRBD1. Germline trimming cut 5 bases from V and 6 bases from J; bases unmatched to any gene: 11. Germline V CDR1 and CDR2: LNHDA, SQIVND (reference sequence). The CDR3 totals 16 residues. CDR3 nucleotide sequence: TGTGCCAGTAGTCGAACCCCGGGACAGGGGGTGTCTGAAGCTTTCTTT. This sequence encodes CASSRTPGQGVSEAFF.

The chain joins TRBV4-2 to TRBJ2-1; 8 bases map to TRBD2. V dropped 2 bases and J dropped 6; count of bases not matched to a gene: 6. CDR1 and CDR2 from the germline V gene are LGHNA and YNFKEQ. The CDR3 is 15 residues long. The CDR3 region is CASSQLGLAINEQFF. Here the CDR3 DNA reads TGTGCCAGCAGCCAATTAGGACTAGCAATCAATGAGCAGTTCTTC.

This clone was seen only once. The chain joins TRBV6-1 to TRBJ2-7; TRBD2 matches 7 bases. Germline CDR1 MNHNS, CDR2 SASEGT. With V trimmed by 6 bases and J by 0 bases, 8 bases remained unmatched. The length of the CDR3 is 15 residues. The CDR3 DNA follows: TGTGCCAGCAGGCTGGGGGAGGGATTCTCCTACGAGCAGTACTTC. Translating it yields CASRLGEGFSYEQYF.

V and J are TRBV7-2 and TRBJ1-6; no clear D gene. The CDR3 contains 18 residues. V lost 2 bases to trimming and J lost 0 bases, with 14 bases between them. Germline assignment: CDR1 SGHTA and CDR2 FQGNSA. The CDR3 DNA reads TGTGCCAGCAGCTTAAGAGGGTTTCAGAGCTCCTATAATTCACCCCTCCACTTT. Translated, it gives CASSLRGFQSSYNSPLHF.